The entry below gives a single T cell receptor beta chain sequence along with its context. The antigen remains undetermined. This sample is part of a study of cytomegalovirus exposure and HLA in healthy donors. Study-wide results and limits: Presence/absence analyses rested on an assumption that sequencing depth was roughly uniform across donors. Later analysis demonstrated an association between a missense DCLRE1C variant and TCR beta V- and J-gene trimming.

The V gene end was trimmed by 2 bases and the J gene end by 4 bases; junction bases not matched to a gene: 5. The germline V gene encodes CDR1 MNHNS and CDR2 SASEGT. The CDR3 spans 16 residues. In the PCR, 60 Vbeta and 13 Jbeta primers were used. TCRdb's table, derived via immunoSEQ multiplex PCR, lists solely in-frame clones and lacks some. The table has approximately 170,000 clones, 80% to 90% seen once. This clonotype was sampled from a woman aged 18-30 years in good health and CMV-seronegative. What was sequenced was PBMCs. The genes are TRBV6-1 and TRBJ2-1; the match to TRBD1 covers 10 bases. The CDR3 region has the DNA TGTGCCAGCAGTGAATTCGGGACAGGGGAATACAATGAGCAGTTCTTC. It yields the protein CASSEFGTGEYNEQFF.